This passage covers 7 T cell receptor beta chains from one sample sequenced in a study of cytomegalovirus exposure and HLA in healthy donors. Here immunoSEQ multiplex PCR was the method, and the copy in TCRdb shows in-frame clones only, minus some. The sample carries about 130,000 clones, 88% recorded once. The sample comprised PBMCs. These receptors all stem from a man under 40 in good health and CMV-seronegative.

V is TRBV27 and J is TRBJ1-1; tentatively, D is TRBD1 (5 bases). Trimming cost V 6 bases and J 4 bases, with 15 bases left between them. Germline CDR1 MNHEY, CDR2 SMNVEV (reference sequence). The CDR3 runs 14 residues. CDR3 DNA sequence: TGTGCCAGCAGGCCAGGGAGGACCACCACTGAAGCTTTCTTT. Translating gives CASRPGRTTTEAFF.

The V call is TRBV6-5, the J call TRBJ2-1; the match to TRBD2 covers 14 bases. CDR1 and CDR2 from the germline V gene are MNHEY and SVGAGI. CDR3 length: 15 residues. V gave up 6 bases and J gave up 7 bases; unmatched junction bases: 5. The CDR3 here is CASRRGLAGVNEQFF. CDR3 bases: TGTGCCAGCAGGCGGGGACTAGCGGGAGTAAATGAGCAGTTCTTC.

The CDR3 DNA reads as TGTGCCAGCAGTGAACTCGTTATTGGCAGATCGAACACTGAAGCTTTCTTT. Translated, it gives CASSELVIGRSNTEAFF. The rearrangement joins TRBV2 to TRBJ1-1; D is uncertain. This CDR3 spans 17 amino acids. V dropped 2 bases and J dropped 1 base, with 17 bases sitting between them. Germline V gives CDR1 SNHLY, CDR2 FYNNEI. Filled out from reference TRBV2 and TRBJ1-1, the complete variable domain reads EPEVTQTPSHQVTQMGQEVILRCVPISNHLYFYWYRQILGQKVEFLVSFYNNEISEKSEIFDDQFSVERPDGSNFTLKIRSTKLEDSAMYFCASSELVIGRSNTEAFFGQGTRLTVV.

This clone was detected a few times. The rearrangement links TRBV9 to TRBJ1-4; maybe TRBD1 (6 bases). CDR3 length equals 16 residues. Germline-derived CDR1 and CDR2 are SGDLS and YYNGEE. V dropped 3 bases and J dropped 5 bases, with 17 bases sitting between them. The CDR3 sequence is CASSAGGQHRNEKLFF. As DNA, the CDR3 is TGTGCCAGCAGCGCCGGCGGACAGCACAGGAATGAAAAACTGTTTTTT.

This clone was found once. This chain joins TRBV11-3 and TRBJ2-3; tentatively, D is TRBD1 (5 bases). This CDR3 spans 15 amino acids. In germline, CDR1 is SGHNT, CDR2 YENEEA. Trimming pared 4 bases from V and 0 bases from J, leaving 11 bases between. This CDR3 is CASSSDSPSTDTQYF. The DNA of the CDR3 is TGTGCCAGCAGCTCTGACAGCCCTAGCACAGATACGCAGTATTTT.

This clone was recorded only once. The chain links TRBV9 to TRBJ1-5, with D possibly being TRBD1 (6 bases). Trimming stripped 4 bases from V and 5 bases from J, with 13 bases between. The CDR3 sequence is 14 residues long. The V gene's germline CDR1 is SGDLS and CDR2 YYNGEE. The CDR3 bases are TGTGCCAGCAGCCGAGGGGGTTTCGATCAGCCCCAGCATTTT. Translating gives CASSRGGFDQPQHF.

This clone showed up just once. The V gene is TRBV5-6, the J gene TRBJ2-3; 7 positions match TRBD2. V was pared by 1 base and J by 4 bases, with 3 bases of the junction left unmatched. Germline CDR1 SGHDT, CDR2 YYEEEE. The CDR3 spans 14 residues. The CDR3 nucleotides read TGTGCCAGCAGCTTGTTAGCGGGTTCAGATACGCAGTATTTT. Translating it yields CASSLLAGSDTQYF. Drawing the rest from reference TRBV5-6 and TRBJ2-3, the complete variable domain is DAGVTQSPTHLIKTRGQQVTLRCSPKSGHDTVSWYQQALGQGPQFIFQYYEEEERQRGNFPDRFSGHQFPNYSSELNVNALLLGDSALYLCASSLLAGSDTQYFGPGTRLTVL.